These 31 T cell receptor beta chains were sequenced from one sample in a study of T cell clones after liver transplantation. Sequencing was performed with immunoSEQ multiplex PCR; in TCRdb, only in-frame clones are kept and a portion is missing. Of more than 100,000 clones detected, about 86% appear once; the ten largest clones hold approximately 2.9%. The source material was CD4+ T cells from blood, sampled around 44 months after liver transplant. The source of these receptors is a human patient who received a liver transplant. Part of the T cell pool may stem from the graft donor.

This clone was seen a handful of times. This rearrangement joins TRBV9 to TRBJ2-4; D remains ambiguous. Trimming cost V 5 bases and J 0 bases, with 15 bases left between them. The CDR3 extends over 16 amino acids. The germline gives CDR1 SGDLS, CDR2 YYNGEE. Here the CDR3 reads CASRDGWMLAKNIQYF. CDR3 nucleotides: TGTGCCAGCAGGGACGGTTGGATGCTAGCCAAAAACATTCAGTACTTC. Using reference TRBV9 and TRBJ2-4 for the parts outside the CDR3, the full variable domain is DSGVTQTPKHLITATGQRVTLRCSPRSGDLSVYWYQQSLDQGLQFLIQYYNGEERAKGNILERFSAQQFPDLHSELNLSSLELGDSALYFCASRDGWMLAKNIQYFGAGTRLSVL.

This chain connects TRBV7-6 to TRBJ2-5, with 10 bases fitting TRBD2. The CDR3 sequence is 17 residues long. V lost 2 bases, J lost 5 bases, and 11 bases stayed unmatched. Germline CDR1 SGHVS, CDR2 FNYEAQ. The CDR3 loop is CASSLKGSGRVLETQYF. In DNA, the CDR3 is TGTGCCAGCAGCTTAAAGGGCAGCGGGAGGGTACTGGAGACCCAGTACTTC.

This clone was counted a few times. This chain links TRBV4-1 with TRBJ2-3; TRBD2 matches at 7 bases. The germline V gene has CDR1 MGHRA and CDR2 YSYEKL. This CDR3 contains 15 residues. V trimming: 2 bases; J trimming: 3 bases; junction bases outside the gene matches: 5. In nucleotides, the CDR3 is TGCGCCAGCAGCCAAACACCGGGGGGAACAGATACGCAGTATTTT. This codes for CASSQTPGGTDTQYF.

The CDR3 spells CARGITGVPGEQFF. The CDR3 nucleotides read TGTGCCAGGGGAATAACAGGGGTCCCCGGGGAGCAGTTCTTC. The chain is built from TRBV2 and TRBJ2-1; TRBD1 matches at 7 bases. CDR3 size: 14 residues. Trimming removed 9 bases from V and 10 bases from J; junction bases left unmatched: 15. Looked up from germline, CDR1 is SNHLY and CDR2 is FYNNEI.

V and J are TRBV27 and TRBJ1-3; no definite D call. V gave up 6 bases and J gave up 6 bases, with 15 bases separating them. The germline gives CDR1 MNHEY, CDR2 SMNVEV (reference sequence). The CDR3 covers 14 residues. Here the CDR3 DNA reads TGTGCCAGCAGGGGCGGCGGCATAAAAAACACCATATATTTT. Its protein is CASRGGGIKNTIYF.

V usage is TRBV29-1 and J usage is TRBJ2-7; D gene unclear. The CDR3 loop spans 12 amino acids. CDR1 SQVTM and CDR2 ANQGSEA come from the germline V gene. Trimming stripped 6 bases from V and 1 base from J, with 10 bases between. CDR3 sequence reads: CSVSDGSYEQYF. CDR3 sequence (DNA): TGCAGCGTGAGTGACGGGTCCTACGAGCAGTACTTC.

V usage is TRBV7-2 and J usage is TRBJ1-5, with TRBD1 matching 7 bases. Germline lookup yields CDR1 SGHTA and CDR2 FQGNSA. V trimming: 4 bases; J trimming: 7 bases; junction bases outside the gene matches: 10. The CDR3 runs 15 residues. Written as DNA, the CDR3 is TGTGCCAGCAGCTCTACAGGGGCATATACCCAGCCCCAGCATTTT. It codes for CASSSTGAYTQPQHF.

The V and J genes are TRBV19 and TRBJ1-6; 7 bases map to TRBD1. V dropped 3 bases and J dropped 7; count of bases not matched to a gene: 6. Germline V gene sequence: CDR1 LNHDA, CDR2 SQIVND (reference sequence). The CDR3 consists of 15 residues. The CDR3 DNA sequence: TGTGCCAGTAGTATTGACAGGGCGCAGAATTCACCCCTCCACTTT. As protein: CASSIDRAQNSPLHF.

V and J are TRBV18 and TRBJ1-3; D unclear. V was pared by 1 base and J by 2 bases, with 18 bases between. This CDR3 has 18 residues. Germline V gene sequence: CDR1 KGHSH, CDR2 LQKENI. CDR3 coding DNA: TGTGCCAGCTCACCACTAGCGGGCCAGAAAAAGACTGGAAACACCATATATTTT. Translating gives CASSPLAGQKKTGNTIYF.

The chain recombines TRBV27 with TRBJ2-3; either TRBD1 or TRBD2 may supply D (6 bases each). Germline values: CDR1 MNHEY, CDR2 SMNVEV (reference sequence). The V end was cut by 3 bases, the J end by 1 base, with 11 bases between. The CDR3 is 15 residues long. CDR3 in amino acids: CASSLFRGGTDTQYF. The CDR3 region has the DNA TGTGCCAGCAGTTTGTTTAGGGGGGGCACAGATACGCAGTATTTT.

The V gene is TRBV2, the J gene TRBJ2-1, with 9 bases lining up with TRBD1. The CDR3 sequence is 14 residues long. J gave up 6 bases and V 5 bases, and 5 bases lay outside the gene matches. Germline-derived CDR1 and CDR2 are SNHLY and FYNNEI. In DNA, the CDR3 is TGTGCCAGCAGTCCACCGGGACAGGGCAATGAGCAGTTCTTC. This gives the protein CASSPPGQGNEQFF.

V and J are TRBV2 and TRBJ2-7; 14 bases line up with TRBD2. CDR1 and CDR2 from the germline V gene are SNHLY and FYNNEI. CDR3 length equals 16 residues. V trimming: 5 bases; J trimming: 6 bases; junction bases outside the gene matches: 9. The CDR3 region has the DNA TGTGCCAGCAGTAAAAGCGGACTAGCGGGGGGAATCGAGCAGTACTTC. It translates to CASSKSGLAGGIEQYF.

The chain links TRBV4-3 to TRBJ1-2, with 8 bases identical to TRBD1. The trim removed 0 bases at V and 4 bases at J, leaving 7 bases unmatched. From germline, CDR1 is LGHNA and CDR2 YSLEER. This CDR3 has 16 residues. The CDR3 sequence is CASSQEWTGSSYGYTF. CDR3 nucleotide sequence: TGCGCCAGCAGCCAAGAATGGACAGGGAGCTCCTATGGCTACACCTTC.

This clone appeared a few times. The gene calls are TRBV28 and TRBJ2-3, with D perhaps matching TRBD2 (6 bases). Germline values: CDR1 MDHEN, CDR2 SYDVKM. The CDR3 extends over 15 amino acids. V was clipped by 6 bases and J by 5 bases, with 18 bases between them. This CDR3 is CASREDGRGVDTQYF. In nucleotides, the CDR3 is TGTGCCAGCAGAGAAGACGGGAGAGGAGTAGATACGCAGTATTTT.

The chain uses TRBV27 and TRBJ1-5, with TRBD1 matching 8 bases. Germline assignment: CDR1 MNHEY and CDR2 SMNVEV (reference sequence). The junction had 6 bases not matched to a gene; V was cut back by 5 bases and J by 3 bases. The CDR3 totals 15 residues. The CDR3: CASSVRQGINQPQHF. CDR3 coding DNA: TGTGCCAGCAGTGTACGACAGGGGATCAATCAGCCCCAGCATTTT.

The V call is TRBV27, the J call TRBJ2-7, with no clear D. The V gene's germline CDR1 is MNHEY and CDR2 SMNVEV (reference sequence). The V and J ends lost 6 bases and 1 base respectively, with 10 bases between them. The CDR3 sequence is 13 residues long. The CDR3 protein is CASSRIESYEQYF. The CDR3, as DNA: TGTGCCAGCAGCCGAATAGAGTCCTACGAGCAGTACTTC.

The chain recombines TRBV13 with TRBJ2-3; the match to TRBD2 covers 12 bases. The CDR3 runs to 14 residues. Germline V gene sequence: CDR1 PRHDT, CDR2 FYEKMQ (reference sequence). With V trimmed by 4 bases and J by 6 bases, 2 bases remained unmatched. CDR3 sequence: CASSWTSGEDTQYF. The CDR3 DNA follows: TGTGCCAGCAGCTGGACTAGCGGGGAGGATACGCAGTATTTT.

This clone has only one observation. The V gene is TRBV4-1, the J gene TRBJ2-5, with 8 bases identical to TRBD2. Germline V lookup: CDR1 MGHRA, CDR2 YSYEKL. CDR3 length: 16 residues. Germline trimming cut 4 bases from V and 2 bases from J; bases unmatched to any gene: 9. CDR3 region: CASSLTPGGAQETQYF. CDR3 nucleotide sequence: TGCGCCAGCAGCCTCACTCCCGGGGGGGCGCAAGAGACCCAGTACTTC.

CDR3 in DNA: TGTGCCAGCAGCCAAGATAGGACGACAGGGGAAGCTTTCTTT. Its protein product is CASSQDRTTGEAFF. The chain has TRBV4-2 and TRBJ1-1; 7 bases fit TRBD1. Germline CDR1 is LGHNA and CDR2 is YNFKEQ. The CDR3 spans 14 residues. With V trimmed by 0 bases and J by 8 bases, 6 bases remained unmatched.

The V call is TRBV15, the J call TRBJ1-3; D gene unclear. V was cut by 0 bases and J by 4 bases, with 10 bases left in between. Per germline, CDR1 LNHNV and CDR2 YYDKDF (reference sequence). There are 15 residues in the CDR3. The CDR3 region has the DNA TGTGCCACCAGCAGAGATAAGGTGGGGGGAAACACCATATATTTT. It is translated as CATSRDKVGGNTIYF.

Turning to this clone: As the CDR3 is not closed by the conserved phenylalanine or tryptophan, this likely results from a read error. The limits of the CDR3 on the DNA are not certain, so only TCRdb's listed CDR3 is given. CDR3: CASSPGGDRPL. The rearrangement joins TRBV19 to TRBJ1-4; TRBD1 reflects the table's D call only, with no check against the DNA. Germline lookup yields CDR1 LNHDA and CDR2 SQIVND (reference sequence). Counting both end residues, the CDR3 totals 11 amino acids.

The chain recombines TRBV7-3 with TRBJ2-7; 9 bases match TRBD2. The CDR3 is made up of 14 amino acids. Germline V CDR1 and CDR2: SGHTA, FQGTGA. V was clipped by 5 bases and J by 6 bases; unmatched bases: 8. The DNA of the CDR3 is TGTGCCAGCAGCCAGTCCGGCGGGAGGGCCGAGCAGTACTTC. It translates to CASSQSGGRAEQYF.

The rearrangement joins TRBV7-2 to TRBJ1-2, with a tentative D call TRBD1 (5 bases). The CDR3 has 15 amino acids. Looked up from germline, CDR1 is SGHTA and CDR2 is FQGNSA. Trimming removed 5 bases at V and 4 bases at J, with 17 bases between. CDR3 protein: CASSPKTVRSYGYTF. The CDR3 coding sequence is TGTGCCAGCAGCCCCAAGACAGTCCGTAGCTATGGCTACACCTTC.

This chain links TRBV7-7 with TRBJ2-7; D is perhaps TRBD2 (5 bases). Trimming took off 5 bases at V and 4 bases at J, with 12 bases between the two ends. Germline V gene lookup returns CDR1 SSHAT and CDR2 FNYEAQ (reference sequence). The CDR3 has 13 residues. The CDR3 coding sequence is TGTGCCAGCAGCATCGGACTTCTATACGAGCAGTACTTC. Translating it yields CASSIGLLYEQYF.

This clone was detected once. The chain couples TRBV5-8 to TRBJ2-2, with D possibly matching TRBD2 (5 bases). Between the trimmed V and J ends, which lost 3 bases and 3 bases, there was a span of 21 bases. Germline V lookup: CDR1 SGHTS, CDR2 YDEGEE. This CDR3 region has 18 residues. The CDR3 region has the DNA TGTGCCAGCAGCTCACCCGGGTACCGGGGAGAGCACACCGGGGAGCTGTTTTTT. Its translation: CASSSPGYRGEHTGELFF. The whole variable domain, filled in from reference TRBV5-8 and TRBJ2-2, reads EAGVTQSPTHLIKTRGQQATLRCSPISGHTSVYWYQQALGLGLQFLLWYDEGEERNRGNFPPRFSGRQFPNYSSELNVNALELEDSALYLCASSSPGYRGEHTGELFFGEGSRLTVL.

This clone came up once. This chain joins TRBV18 and TRBJ1-1, with 10 bases lining up with TRBD1. CDR3 length: 14 amino acids. V lost 3 bases to trimming and J lost 6 bases; unmatched junction nucleotides: 4. Germline V gene data show CDR1 as KGHSH and CDR2 as LQKENI. DNA of the CDR3: TGTGCCAGCTCACCCCCCGGACAGGGGGCTGAAGCTTTCTTT. Protein sequence: CASSPPGQGAEAFF.

This clone was detected only a few times. J is TRBJ2-2 and V is TRBV11-2; D uncertain. Per germline, CDR1 SGHAT and CDR2 FQNNGV. The CDR3 covers 14 residues. The ends were cut back, 1 base at V and 9 bases at J, with 12 bases in the middle. In nucleotides, the CDR3 is TGTGCCAGCAGCTTAGCCCCTCAAGGGAGGGAGCTGTTTTTT. Amino acids: CASSLAPQGRELFF.

This clone appeared a few times. The chain joins TRBV9 to TRBJ1-3, with a weak D call TRBD1 (5 bases). V lost 0 bases to trimming and J lost 3 bases, with 10 bases between them. In germline, CDR1 is SGDLS, CDR2 YYNGEE. The CDR3 length is 15 residues. The CDR3 DNA reads as TGTGCCAGCAGCGTAGGAAGGGGATTTGGAAACACCATATATTTT. It specifies CASSVGRGFGNTIYF.

V and J are TRBV6-1 and TRBJ2-7, with TRBD2 identical over 13 bases. CDR3 length: 15 residues. Germline-derived CDR1 and CDR2 are MNHNS and SASEGT. Trimming took 6 bases from V and 4 from J; bases not matched to a gene: 6. CDR3 region: CASSPLAGGEYEQYF. As DNA, the CDR3 is TGTGCCAGCAGCCCACTAGCGGGAGGGGAATACGAGCAGTACTTC.

This chain joins TRBV5-1 and TRBJ2-7; 7 bases are a match to TRBD1. V trimming: 4 bases; J trimming: 2 bases; junction bases outside the gene matches: 15. In germline, CDR1 is SGHRS, CDR2 YFSETQ. This CDR3 spans 17 amino acids. CDR3 in DNA: TGCGCCAGCAGCACGATCACAGGGGATACTCACCCCTACGAGCAGTACTTC. Translated, it gives CASSTITGDTHPYEQYF.

The gene calls are TRBV2 and TRBJ1-2; D ambiguous. This CDR3 has 14 amino acids. Per germline, CDR1 SNHLY and CDR2 FYNNEI. V was trimmed by 8 bases and J by 9 bases, leaving 22 bases between them. The CDR3 DNA is TGTGCCAGCGTGTATGAACACGGAGGTCGCAGCTACACCTTC. It encodes CASVYEHGGRSYTF.